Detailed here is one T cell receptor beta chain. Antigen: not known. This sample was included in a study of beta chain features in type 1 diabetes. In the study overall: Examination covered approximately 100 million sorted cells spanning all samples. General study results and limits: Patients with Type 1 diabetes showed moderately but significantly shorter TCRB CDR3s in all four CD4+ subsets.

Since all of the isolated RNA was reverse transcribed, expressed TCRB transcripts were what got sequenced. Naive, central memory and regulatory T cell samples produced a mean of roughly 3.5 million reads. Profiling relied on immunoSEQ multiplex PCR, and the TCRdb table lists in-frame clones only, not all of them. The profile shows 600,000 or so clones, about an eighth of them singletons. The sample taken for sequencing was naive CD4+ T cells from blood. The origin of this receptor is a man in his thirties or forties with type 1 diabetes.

Here the CDR3 reads CASSPPGSGGRNEQFF. The CDR3 DNA reads as TGTGCCAGCAGCCCGCCCGGGAGCGGGGGGCGCAATGAGCAGTTCTTC. The chain has TRBV7-9 and TRBJ2-1, with 9 bases matching TRBD2. The CDR3 runs 16 residues. Trimming cost V 5 bases and J 6 bases; bases outside gene matches: 11. CDR1 is SEHNR and CDR2 is FQNEAQ in the germline V gene (reference sequence).